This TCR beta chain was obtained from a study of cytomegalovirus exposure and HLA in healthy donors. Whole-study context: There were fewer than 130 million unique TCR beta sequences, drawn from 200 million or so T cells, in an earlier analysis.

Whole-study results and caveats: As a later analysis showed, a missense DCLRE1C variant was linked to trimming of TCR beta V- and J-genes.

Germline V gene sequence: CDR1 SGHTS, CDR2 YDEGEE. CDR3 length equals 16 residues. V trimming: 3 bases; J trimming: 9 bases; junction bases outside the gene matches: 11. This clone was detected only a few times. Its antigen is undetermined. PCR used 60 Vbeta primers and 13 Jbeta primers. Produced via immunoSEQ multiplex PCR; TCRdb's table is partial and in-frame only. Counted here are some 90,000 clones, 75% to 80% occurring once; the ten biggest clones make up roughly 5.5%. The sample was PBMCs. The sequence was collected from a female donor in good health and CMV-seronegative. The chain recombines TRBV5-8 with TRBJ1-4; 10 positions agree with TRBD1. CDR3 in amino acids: CASSYDRGPSEKKLFF. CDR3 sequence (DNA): TGTGCCAGCAGCTACGACAGGGGGCCATCAGAGAAAAAACTGTTTTTT.